The rows below give T cell receptor beta chains drawn from one sample of a study of naive and memory T cell subsets. TCRdb reanalysed the UMI-ligation and nested PCR reads using MiXCR and keeps one entry per CDR3 protein. The table lists fewer than 30,000 distinct CDR3 sequences, roughly 10% of them singletons. Sequencing input: effector memory CD4+ T cells from blood. The receptor source for this set is a human donor in good health. CDR3s include the opening cysteine and the closing phenylalanine or tryptophan. Fields, in order: V gene, J gene, clone size, D gene, CDR3 DNA, CDR3 protein. A D gene is named only where the DNA matches it firmly. Expanded clones get a size class; other rows say once, few or many, or leave the size out.

>TRBV3-1|TRBJ1-3|few|NA
TGTGCCAGCAGCCAAGGAGGCTCTGGAAACACCATATATTTT
CASSQGGSGNTIYF
>TRBV6-2/TRBV6-3|TRBJ2-5|NA|NA
TGTGCCAGCAGACTATGGAGTTCGGAGACCCAGTACTTC
CASRLWSSETQYF
>TRBV13|TRBJ2-3|many|NA
TGTGCCAGCAGCACGAGTACAGATACGCAGTATTTT
CASSTSTDTQYF
>TRBV7-2|TRBJ1-4|many|NA
TGTGCCAGCAGCTTATCGCAGGGCGGAGGTGAAAAACTGTTTTTT
CASSLSQGGGEKLFF
>TRBV7-6|TRBJ2-3|once|TRBD2
TGTGCCAGCAGCTTAGGGGCCGCTAGCGGGGGGGCCCAAAATACGCAGTATTTT
CASSLGAASGGAQNTQYF
>TRBV7-3|TRBJ2-1|many|NA
TGTGCCAGCGGTTCCTCCCCCGGCGGGGTGCAGTTCTTC
CASGSSPGGVQFF
>TRBV20-1|TRBJ2-7|many|TRBD2
TGCAGTGCTAGGGGCGGGAATGCGGCGGGAGGGATCGAGCAGTACTTC
CSARGGNAAGGIEQYF
>TRBV12-3/TRBV12-4|TRBJ1-5|many|NA
TGTGCCAGCGCTAAAATCTATCTCGATCAGCCCCAGCATTTT
CASAKIYLDQPQHF
>TRBV20-1|TRBJ1-1|many|TRBD1
TGCAGTGCTAAGGACAGGGGAAGGAACACTGAAGCTTTCTTT
CSAKDRGRNTEAFF
>TRBV2|TRBJ2-1|NA|TRBD1
TGTGCCAGCAGTAGACAGGGGGGACATCGCAATGAGCAGTTCTTC
CASSRQGGHRNEQFF
>TRBV20-1|TRBJ1-1|few|TRBD1
TGCAGTGCTAGAGACGGACAGGGGGCGTATCGTTCTGAAGCTTTCTTT
CSARDGQGAYRSEAFF
>TRBV14|TRBJ2-5|many|NA
TGTGCCAGCAGCCACCTTAACGGCAGGGCAGAGACCCAGTACTTC
CASSHLNGRAETQYF
>TRBV4-2|TRBJ2-5|NA|NA
TGTGCCAGCAGCCAAGAGAGTTCGGGTGAGACCCAGTACTTC
CASSQESSGETQYF
>TRBV5-6|TRBJ2-7|few|TRBD1
TGTGCCAGCAGCACCATCTCCGGGACAGGGAGGAACGAGCAGTACTTC
CASSTISGTGRNEQYF
>TRBV4-3|TRBJ2-7|many|TRBD2
TGCGCCAGCAGCCCCCTAGCGGGGGCCGGCTACGAGCAGTACTTC
CASSPLAGAGYEQYF
>TRBV7-8|TRBJ2-5|NA|TRBD1
TGTGCCAGCAGCTCAGGGGGAGAGACCCAGTACTTC
CASSSGGETQYF
>TRBV3-1|TRBJ2-5|many|TRBD1
TGTGCCAGCAGCCGGGACAGGCAAGAGACCCAGTACTTC
CASSRDRQETQYF
>TRBV7-2|TRBJ1-1|NA|TRBD1
TGTGCCAGCAGCACCCGGACAGGGCGGAACACTGAAGCTTTCTTT
CASSTRTGRNTEAFF
>TRBV20-1|TRBJ2-7|few|NA
TGCAGTGTTCGCGGGGCCCAGAGCTCCTACGAGCAGTACTTC
CSVRGAQSSYEQYF
>TRBV20-1|TRBJ1-3|few|NA
TGCAGTGCTTTACAGCTAAGCTCTGGAAACACCATATATTTT
CSALQLSSGNTIYF
>TRBV9|TRBJ2-7|once|TRBD1
TGTGCCAGCAGCGTAGGTTCAGGGGGCGCAAGCTACGAGCAGTACTTC
CASSVGSGGASYEQYF
>TRBV29-1|TRBJ2-7|NA|NA
TGCAGCGCCGGGCGGAAGGATCGCTACGAGCAGTACTTC
CSAGRKDRYEQYF
>TRBV12-3/TRBV12-4|TRBJ2-2|many|NA
TGTGCCAGCAGCCCCTGGATGAGGGAGCTGTTTTTT
CASSPWMRELFF